Listed here are 21 T cell receptor beta chains from one sample, sequenced in a study of glioma-infiltrating T cells. Amplification of TCR alpha and beta CDR3 regions from RNA used iRepertoire nested multiplex PCR. TCRdb analysed the multiplex PCR reads with MiXCR anew, one entry per CDR3 protein. The sample includes 300,000 to 450,000 distinct CDR3 sequences, roughly two fifths of them seen just once. Material for sequencing was glioma tissue, nonneoplastic brain tissue, or PBMCs (not recorded which). The receptor source for this set is a human donor with low-grade glioma or glioblastoma, undergoing nonglioma brain surgery, or in good health (not recorded which).

This chain connects TRBV24-1 to TRBJ2-1, with D possibly TRBD2 on 5 matching bases. This CDR3 has 14 amino acids. V lost 9 bases and J 3 bases, leaving 14 bases between the germline ends. Germline CDR1 KGHDR, CDR2 SFDVKD. CDR3 region: CATAPRGYYNEQFF. CDR3 DNA sequence: TGTGCCACCGCTCCCCGGGGATACTACAATGAGCAGTTCTTC.

The chain carries TRBV6-6 and TRBJ2-1, with TRBD2 matching 7 bases. Germline V lookup: CDR1 MNHNY, CDR2 SVGAGI (reference sequence). The CDR3 is made up of 15 amino acids. V lost 2 bases and J lost 4; bases outside the gene matches: 5. DNA of the CDR3: TGTGCCAGCAGTTACGTGGGAGGGATATACAATGAGCAGTTCTTC. Its translation is CASSYVGGIYNEQFF.

V is TRBV18 and J is TRBJ2-2; unclear D gene. Deletions cut 5 bases from V and 0 bases from J, with 10 bases between. Per the germline V gene, CDR1 is KGHSH and CDR2 is LQKENI. The CDR3 consists of 15 residues. CDR3 sequence: CASSVRTANTGELFF. The CDR3 coding sequence is TGTGCCAGCTCAGTCAGAACCGCGAACACCGGGGAGCTGTTTTTT.

This clonotype has ten or more counts. This chain links TRBV20-1 with TRBJ1-1; TRBD1 is a possible D gene (6 bases). The germline CDR1 and CDR2 sequences are DFQATT and SNEGSKA (reference sequence). Trimming left V 6 bases short and J 0 bases short, with 14 bases between. This CDR3 has 14 amino acids. The CDR3 here is CSAGTPGMNTEAFF. DNA of the CDR3: TGCAGTGCCGGGACACCAGGCATGAACACTGAAGCTTTCTTT.

This clonotype was found a few times. The chain carries TRBV7-2 and TRBJ1-5; D unclear. Trimming shortened V by 5 bases and J by 3 bases, and 8 bases separated the two germline ends. Germline V gives CDR1 SGHTA, CDR2 FQGNSA. This CDR3 is built from 13 residues. The DNA for the CDR3 is TGTGCCAGCAGCGGGCAGGACAATCAGCCCCAGCATTTT. Its translation: CASSGQDNQPQHF.

About this clonotype: A much bigger clone sits one base away, suggesting this may be a read error. The chain joins TRBV7-2 to TRBJ2-3, with D possibly TRBD1 on 6 matching bases. The CDR3 length is 14 residues. Germline V gene data show CDR1 as SGHTA and CDR2 as FQGNSA. Trimming shortened V by 3 bases and J by 4 bases, and 11 bases separated the two germline ends. CDR3 sequence reads: CASSFDRIADTQYF. CDR3 nucleotides: TGTGCCAGCAGCTTTGACAGGATCGCAGATACGCAGTATTTT.

The V and J genes are TRBV6-2 or TRBV6-3 and TRBJ2-1; 11 bases agree with TRBD2. The V and J ends lost 6 bases and 2 bases, in that order; junction bases with no gene match: 3. The germline gives CDR1 MNHEY, CDR2 SVGEGT. This CDR3 comprises 15 residues. The CDR3 region is CASRTSGSTYNEQFF. Written as DNA, the CDR3 is TGTGCCAGCAGAACTAGCGGGAGTACCTACAATGAGCAGTTCTTC.

The table lists this clonotype with many counts. CDR3 region: CASSLESSFGYTF. The CDR3 region has the DNA TGCGCCAGCAGCCTGGAGAGCAGTTTTGGCTACACCTTC. J is TRBJ1-2 and V is TRBV4-1, with D hard to call. V lost 4 bases, J lost 7 bases, and 13 bases lay in between. Germline CDR1 reads MGHRA; CDR2 reads YSYEKL. The CDR3 length is 13 residues.

The rearrangement joins TRBV19 to TRBJ1-1, with TRBD1 matching over 8 bases. The CDR3 has 14 amino acids. Germline trimming cut 4 bases from V and 5 bases from J; bases unmatched to any gene: 6. CDR1 LNHDA and CDR2 SQIVND come from the germline V gene (reference sequence). The CDR3 region is CASSSRTGRTEAFF. CDR3 DNA sequence: TGTGCCAGTAGTAGCCGGACAGGGCGGACTGAAGCTTTCTTT.

This clonotype appeared a few times. This chain links TRBV28 with TRBJ2-3; the match to TRBD1 covers 7 bases. There are 14 residues in the CDR3. V lost 10 bases to trimming and J lost 2 bases; unmatched junction nucleotides: 9. In germline, CDR1 is MDHEN, CDR2 SYDVKM. The CDR3 sequence: CATADRVDTDTQYF. CDR3 in DNA: TGTGCCACCGCAGACAGGGTTGACACAGATACGCAGTATTTT.

This clonotype was recorded at least ten times. The rearrangement uses TRBV3-1 and TRBJ2-1; D unclear. Germline CDR1 reads LGHDT; CDR2 reads YNNKEL (reference sequence). Between the trimmed V and J ends, which lost 1 base and 10 bases, there was a span of 11 bases. The CDR3 contains 13 residues. The CDR3 coding sequence is TGTGCCAGCAGCCAAGTCCCCCGATGGGAGCAGTTCTTC. This gives the protein CASSQVPRWEQFF.

This clonotype was observed at least ten times. The V gene is TRBV27, the J gene TRBJ1-2; D is uncertain. The CDR3 is 15 amino acids. Germline loops: CDR1 MNHEY, CDR2 SMNVEV (reference sequence). Trimming left V 2 bases short and J 8 bases short, with 18 bases between. The chain's CDR3 is CASSLRPGPWGGYTF. As DNA, the CDR3 is TGTGCCAGCAGTTTACGGCCAGGCCCATGGGGAGGCTACACCTTC.

On this clonotype itself: A read error is possible here, since a much larger clone lies one base away. The chain employs TRBV27 and TRBJ2-1; the D is unclear. The CDR3 loop spans 14 amino acids. V lost 7 bases and J 4 bases, leaving 14 bases between the germline ends. CDR1 is MNHEY, CDR2 SMNVEV, per germline (reference sequence). CDR3 coding DNA: TGTGCCAGCACTATAAATAGTGTTTACAATGAGCAGTTCTTC. It translates to CASTINSVYNEQFF.

Remarks on this clonotype: It may be a read error: a sequence one base away is much more abundant. This sequence joins TRBV20-1 and TRBJ2-1; D is possibly TRBD1 (5 bases). The CDR3 sequence is 16 residues long. CDR1 and CDR2 (germline): DFQATT, SNEGSKA (reference sequence). The chain's CDR3 is CIARGDSRTSYNEQFF. The CDR3 bases are TGCATTGCCAGAGGAGACAGTCGGACGTCCTACAATGAGCAGTTCTTC.

This clonotype was recorded many times. The CDR3 DNA reads as TGTGCCAGCAGTGAGGTCGCAGGGGTGAACGGCTACACCTTC. Its protein product is CASSEVAGVNGYTF. The rearrangement uses TRBV25-1 and TRBJ1-2; perhaps TRBD1 as D (6 bases). This CDR3 is built from 14 residues. V lost 3 bases to trimming and J lost 8 bases, with 16 bases between them. CDR1 is MGHDK, CDR2 SYGVNS, per germline.

The chain links TRBV20-1 to TRBJ2-7, with 12 bases aligning to TRBD2. The junction had 34 bases not matched to a gene; V was cut back by 6 bases and J by 7 bases. The germline gives CDR1 DFQATT, CDR2 SNEGSKA (reference sequence). The CDR3 is made up of 22 amino acids. CDR3: CSATFQLPGLAGGPGPYNEQYF. The CDR3 DNA follows: TGCAGTGCGACATTTCAACTCCCCGGGCTAGCGGGAGGGCCGGGTCCCTACAATGAGCAGTACTTC.

The chain is built from TRBV18 and TRBJ2-5; maybe TRBD1 (6 bases). V was shortened by 3 bases and J by 1 base, with 12 bases between the two germline ends. There are 15 residues in the CDR3. The germline V gene encodes CDR1 KGHSH and CDR2 LQKENI. The CDR3 reads CASSPLDRIQETQYF. In nucleotides, the CDR3 is TGTGCCAGCTCACCGTTGGACAGAATCCAAGAGACCCAGTACTTC.

Many counts were recorded for this clonotype. This chain uses TRBV27 with TRBJ1-2; D call uncertain. Germline values: CDR1 MNHEY, CDR2 SMNVEV (reference sequence). The CDR3 covers 15 residues. Trimming took 7 bases from V and 2 from J, leaving 17 bases between them. The CDR3 loop reads CASKDFGELNYGYTF. DNA of the CDR3: TGTGCCAGCAAAGACTTCGGGGAGTTGAACTATGGCTACACCTTC.

To note about this clonotype: The CDR3 does not end in the conserved phenylalanine or tryptophan, so this is likely a read error. Here the CDR3 reads CASSNLILHEQYS. The CDR3, as DNA: TGTGCCAGTAGCAATTTGATCCTTCACGAGCAGTACTCC. This chain joins TRBV19 and TRBJ2-7; D not certain. CDR3 length equals 13 residues. V lost 6 bases to trimming and J lost 5 bases, with 14 bases between them. CDR1 is LNHDA, CDR2 SQIVND, per germline (reference sequence).

This chain links TRBV28 with TRBJ1-2; D unclear. The germline CDR1 and CDR2 sequences are MDHEN and SYDVKM. The CDR3 is made up of 15 amino acids. Trimming took off 6 bases at V and 8 bases at J, with 22 bases between the two ends. This CDR3 reads CASSLARASLRGYTF. The CDR3 nucleotides are TGTGCCAGCAGCTTGGCGAGGGCGTCACTACGGGGCTACACCTTC.

This clonotype was observed a few times. This chain uses TRBV20-1 with TRBJ2-7; D possibly corresponds to TRBD2 (6 bases). Germline values: CDR1 DFQATT, CDR2 SNEGSKA (reference sequence). Trimming stripped 3 bases from V and 5 bases from J, with 14 bases between. The CDR3 is made up of 13 amino acids. CDR3 nucleotide sequence: TGCAGTGCTAGGGGAGGCAGTCTCCACGAGCAGTACTTC. Translated, it gives CSARGGSLHEQYF.